This T cell receptor (beta chain) was observed in a study of CD8+CD57+ T cells in acquired aplastic anemia. Study overall: DNA recovered from sorted CD4+ and CD8+ cells had a mean of approximately 3 ug. Roughly 9.8 million reads, on average, were obtained for CD4+ cells from healthy donors.

This CDR3 is built from 13 residues. Germline assignment: CDR1 SGHKS and CDR2 YYEKEE (reference sequence). Trimming removed 5 bases at V and 6 bases at J, with 11 bases between. Details on this clonotype: The antigen is undetermined.

Study outcomes and limitations: Common to patients and controls were twenty-nine CD8+ CDR3 sequences. Between the patient and control groups, CD8+ Simpson's diversity did not differ significantly.

TCR beta VDJ combinations and CDR3 sequences were profiled from genomic DNA. TCRdb fed the reads into MiXCR, producing one record per CDR3 protein. The table records roughly 420,000 distinct CDR3 sequences, about two thirds of them present only once. The J gene is TRBJ2-2, the V gene TRBV5-5, with D perhaps matching TRBD2 (5 bases). The sequenced sample consisted of sorted CD4+, CD8+, or CD8+CD57+ T cells (not recorded which) from PBMCs. The source is a human donor in good health, serving as a control. This CDR3 reads CASSVTRAGELFF. CDR3 coding DNA: TGTGCCAGCAGTGTGACGAGGGCCGGGGAGCTGTTTTTT. The full variable domain, rest sourced from reference TRBV5-5 and TRBJ2-2, is DAGVTQSPTHLIKTRGQQVTLRCSPISGHKSVSWYQQVLGQGPQFIFQYYEKEERGRGNFPDRFSARQFPNYSSELNVNALLLGDSALYLCASSVTRAGELFFGEGSRLTVL.